These 26 T cell receptor beta chains originate from one sample sequenced in a study of blood T cell repertoires in COVID-19. Data came from immunoSEQ multiplex PCR; TCRdb stores just in-frame clones and leaves some out. The top ten clones hold roughly 0.6% of a sample with some 140,000 clones, about 85% of them seen once. Sequencing was done on a sample of peripheral blood. All receptors come from a man aged 55-75 years with COVID-19, enrolled during active disease.

The V and J genes are TRBV18 and TRBJ2-1; TRBD2 matches 9 bases. This CDR3 spans 16 amino acids. CDR1 and CDR2 (germline): KGHSH, LQKENI. The ends lost 3 bases at V and 3 bases at J; junction bases unmatched: 6. CDR3 region: CASSPVLAGIYNEQFF. The CDR3 DNA reads TGTGCCAGCTCACCGGTTCTAGCGGGGATCTACAATGAGCAGTTCTTC.

In its sample, this clone was seen once. The chain uses TRBV9 and TRBJ2-1, with 9 bases lining up with TRBD2. The J segment lost 8 bases and the V segment lost 1 base, leaving 10 bases of the junction unmatched. This CDR3 is built from 16 residues. Per germline, CDR1 SGDLS and CDR2 YYNGEE. The DNA for the CDR3 is TGTGCCAGCAGCGTAACCGGGACTAGCACCGGAGATGAGCAGTTCTTC. Its translation: CASSVTGTSTGDEQFF.

This clone has more than one count but fewer than ten. This chain joins TRBV21-1 and TRBJ1-5; no DNA check was done on the table's D call, TRBD1. TRBV21-1 is a recognized pseudogene. The CDR3 length is 15 residues. CDR3 residues: CASSRRDRGDQPQHF. In nucleotides, the CDR3 is TGTGCCAGCAGCAGAAGGGACAGGGGGGATCAGCCCCAGCATTTT.

This chain connects TRBV5-1 to TRBJ1-2, with 9 bases aligning to TRBD1. The germline gives CDR1 SGHRS, CDR2 YFSETQ. The CDR3 loop spans 13 amino acids. V dropped 4 bases and J dropped 6; count of bases not matched to a gene: 4. CDR3 protein: CASSPGTGHGYTF. The CDR3 nucleotides read TGCGCCAGCAGCCCCGGGACAGGGCATGGCTACACCTTC.

The chain joins TRBV29-1 to TRBJ1-1, with TRBD1 identical over 10 bases. The CDR3 has 16 amino acids. The J segment lost 3 bases and the V segment lost 7 bases, leaving 14 bases of the junction unmatched. CDR1 SQVTM and CDR2 ANQGSEA come from the germline V gene. CDR3 amino acids: CSAPARQGARDTEAFF. The CDR3 DNA reads TGCAGCGCCCCTGCCCGACAGGGGGCGAGGGACACTGAAGCTTTCTTT.

The chain couples TRBV18 to TRBJ1-1; 9 nucleotides line up with TRBD1. V lost 2 bases to trimming and J lost 4 bases; unmatched junction nucleotides: 8. Germline CDR1 KGHSH, CDR2 LQKENI. The CDR3 runs to 16 residues. As DNA, the CDR3 is TGTGCCAGCTCACCAGGCCCGGGACAGGGTCTCACTGAAGCTTTCTTT. It yields the protein CASSPGPGQGLTEAFF.

This chain joins TRBV11-1 and TRBJ1-2; 7 bases are a match to TRBD1. The CDR3 has 14 residues. In germline, CDR1 is SGHAT, CDR2 FQDESV (reference sequence). The trim removed 2 bases at V and 4 bases at J, leaving 4 bases unmatched. The CDR3: CASSLKGGPYGYTF. In DNA, the CDR3 is TGTGCCAGCAGCTTAAAAGGGGGCCCCTATGGCTACACCTTC. Full variable domain (remainder filled in from reference TRBV11-1 and TRBJ1-2): EAEVAQSPRYKITEKSQAVAFWCDPISGHATLYWYRQILGQGPELLVQFQDESVVDDSQLPKDRFSAERLKGVDSTLKIQPAELGDSAMYLCASSLKGGPYGYTFGSGTRLTVV.

The chain is built from TRBV19 and TRBJ1-1, with D maybe TRBD1 (6 bases). The germline V gene has CDR1 LNHDA and CDR2 SQIVND (reference sequence). The CDR3 is 15 residues long. Deletions cut 4 bases from V and 1 base from J, with 13 bases between. The CDR3, as DNA: TGTGCCAGTAGTACCATAGGGGGGGGGAACACTGAAGCTTTCTTT. Protein: CASSTIGGGNTEAFF.

The chain carries TRBV14 and TRBJ1-1; possible D gene TRBD1, 5 bases. V lost 3 bases and J 9 bases, leaving 14 bases between the germline ends. Germline V gene sequence: CDR1 SGHDN, CDR2 FVKESK. The CDR3 totals 13 residues. CDR3 in amino acids: CASSQDTNRKAFF. CDR3 DNA: TGTGCCAGCAGCCAGGACACAAATAGGAAAGCTTTCTTT.

The chain is built from TRBV5-1 and TRBJ2-5; D uncertain. V was shortened by 5 bases and J by 5 bases, with 13 bases between the two germline ends. CDR1 and CDR2 (germline): SGHRS, YFSETQ. The CDR3 spans 13 residues. CDR3: CASRLYTPETQYF. For the CDR3, the DNA is TGCGCCAGCAGGTTGTACACCCCGGAGACCCAGTACTTC.

The rearrangement links TRBV15 to TRBJ1-4; tentatively, D is TRBD1 (5 bases). V lost 0 bases and J lost 4, with 18 bases in between. The CDR3 consists of 18 residues. CDR1 LNHNV and CDR2 YYDKDF come from the germline V gene (reference sequence). CDR3 coding DNA: TGTGCCACCAGCAGAGATTACGGCAGACAGCAGCGTAATGAAAAACTGTTTTTT. It specifies CATSRDYGRQQRNEKLFF.

The chain couples TRBV7-9 to TRBJ1-1; D uncertain. V lost 2 bases, J lost 1 base, and 5 bases lay in between. Per the germline V gene, CDR1 is SEHNR and CDR2 is FQNEAQ (reference sequence). The length of the CDR3 is 13 residues. CDR3 coding DNA: TGTGCCAGCAGCTTACAAGCGAACACTGAAGCTTTCTTT. As protein: CASSLQANTEAFF.

This rearrangement joins TRBV5-6 to TRBJ1-5, with a tentative D call TRBD1 (6 bases). Trimming took off 1 base at V and 2 bases at J, with 10 bases between the two ends. The CDR3 covers 15 residues. Germline V gives CDR1 SGHDT, CDR2 YYEEEE. CDR3 sequence reads: CASSLLSGGNQPQHF. CDR3 nucleotide sequence: TGTGCCAGCAGCTTGCTTTCAGGGGGCAATCAGCCCCAGCATTTT.

This rearrangement joins TRBV21-1 to TRBJ1-6. TRBV21-1 is described as a pseudogene. The CDR3 covers 15 residues. The DNA of the CDR3 is TGTGCCAGCAGCAAAGTGGGGAGTTCTATTTCACCCCTCCACTTT. This codes for CASSKVGSSISPLHF.

The chain couples TRBV7-2 to TRBJ2-7, with D unresolved. The V and J ends lost 1 base and 4 bases respectively, with 8 bases between them. The CDR3 is made up of 13 amino acids. Germline assignment: CDR1 SGHTA and CDR2 FQGNSA. CDR3 coding DNA: TGTGCCAGCAGCTTAGGGCTCTCTTACGAGCAGTACTTC. This sequence encodes CASSLGLSYEQYF.

V and J are TRBV9 and TRBJ2-2; perhaps TRBD2 as D (5 bases). V was cut by 4 bases and J by 2 bases, with 9 bases left in between. CDR3 length equals 14 residues. Germline lookup yields CDR1 SGDLS and CDR2 YYNGEE. DNA of the CDR3: TGTGCCAGCAGCCTCCGACTAAACACCGGGGAGCTGTTTTTT. Translation gives CASSLRLNTGELFF.

The rearrangement joins TRBV18 to TRBJ1-1; no firm D call. Germline V gene data show CDR1 as KGHSH and CDR2 as LQKENI. The CDR3 consists of 13 residues. V was pared by 3 bases and J by 2 bases, with 7 bases between. The CDR3 here is CASSPRLNTEAFF. The CDR3 coding sequence is TGTGCCAGCTCACCCAGGTTAAACACTGAAGCTTTCTTT.

The chain employs TRBV9 and TRBJ2-5, with a possible D match to TRBD1 (6 bases). Germline lookup yields CDR1 SGDLS and CDR2 YYNGEE. The CDR3 runs to 18 residues. V was trimmed by 0 bases and J by 2 bases, leaving 20 bases between them. The CDR3 bases are TGTGCCAGCAGCGTAGAGATCGGGTCAGGGGCACTACAAGAGACCCAGTACTTC. Encoded protein: CASSVEIGSGALQETQYF.

This chain connects TRBV5-5 to TRBJ2-7, with 7 bases that match TRBD1. CDR3 size: 13 residues. V lost 3 bases and J lost 3; bases outside the gene matches: 3. Germline CDR1 and CDR2: SGHKS and YYEKEE (reference sequence). CDR3 bases: TGTGCCAGCAGCTCAAGGACAGGCTACGAGCAGTACTTC. This codes for CASSSRTGYEQYF.

The V gene is TRBV11-2, the J gene TRBJ1-1, with TRBD1 matching 10 bases. Germline assignment: CDR1 SGHAT and CDR2 FQNNGV. CDR3 length equals 15 residues. The junction had 7 bases not matched to a gene; V was cut back by 5 bases and J by 4 bases. The chain's CDR3 is CASSDRGHSGTEAFF. Written as DNA, the CDR3 is TGTGCCAGCAGCGACAGGGGGCATAGTGGCACTGAAGCTTTCTTT.

This chain joins TRBV5-8 and TRBJ1-2, with TRBD1 identical over 12 bases. CDR1 is SGHTS and CDR2 is YDEGEE in the germline V gene. Trimming took 5 bases from V and 6 from J; bases not matched to a gene: 11. The CDR3 totals 16 residues. The CDR3 loop is CASRHATGTGGNGYTF. The CDR3 DNA reads TGTGCCAGCAGGCACGCAACCGGGACAGGGGGCAATGGCTACACCTTC.

The CDR3 nucleotides read TGTGCCAGCTCACCACGGGGGCTTAGCAATGAGCAGTTCTTC. It encodes CASSPRGLSNEQFF. The chain has TRBV18 and TRBJ2-1; TRBD1 might be the D (6 bases). Between the trimmed V and J ends, which lost 1 base and 6 bases, there was a span of 10 bases. The CDR3 sequence is 14 residues long. Germline V gives CDR1 KGHSH, CDR2 LQKENI.

This clone occurred a few times. The CDR3 sequence is CASTDRPISGSPLHF. In DNA, the CDR3 is TGCGCCAGCACCGATCGTCCGATATCAGGTTCACCCCTCCACTTT. The rearrangement joins TRBV5-1 to TRBJ1-6; D unresolved. The germline V gene encodes CDR1 SGHRS and CDR2 YFSETQ. The CDR3 spans 15 residues. V was trimmed by 6 bases and J by 9 bases, leaving 19 bases between them.

This chain uses TRBV19 with TRBJ1-6, with 7 nucleotides matching TRBD1. This CDR3 spans 14 amino acids. V was clipped by 7 bases and J by 7 bases; unmatched bases: 7. Germline assignment: CDR1 LNHDA and CDR2 SQIVND (reference sequence). The CDR3, as DNA: TGTGCCAGTACCTGGGACAGCAAAAATTCACCCCTCCACTTT. It yields the protein CASTWDSKNSPLHF.

This chain links TRBV5-1 with TRBJ2-1, with a possible D match to TRBD1 (6 bases). The V end lost 4 bases, the J end lost 0 bases, and 14 bases lay between the germline ends. Looked up from germline, CDR1 is SGHRS and CDR2 is YFSETQ. This CDR3 has 16 residues. Here the CDR3 DNA reads TGCGCCAGCAGCGAGTACAGGGAGAGCTCCTACAATGAGCAGTTCTTC. This gives the protein CASSEYRESSYNEQFF.

V is TRBV11-2 and J is TRBJ2-1; 7 bases agree with TRBD1. Per the germline V gene, CDR1 is SGHAT and CDR2 is FQNNGV. This CDR3 has 15 residues. Trimming took 4 bases from V and 6 from J; bases not matched to a gene: 9. This CDR3 is CASSSRQGSGNEQFF. CDR3 in DNA: TGTGCCAGCAGCTCACGACAGGGATCAGGCAATGAGCAGTTCTTC.